These T cell receptor beta chains were read from a single sample in a study of T cells in localized non-small cell lung cancer. Profiling relied on immunoSEQ multiplex PCR, and the TCRdb table lists in-frame clones only, not all of them. In the table there are 30,000 or so clones, 70% to 90% of which are singletons. Sequenced here: peripheral blood, sampled before any cancer treatment. The source is a female donor over 55 with stage III squamous cell lung carcinoma. The CDR3 runs from the conserved cysteine through the conserved F or W. Each record gives: V gene, CDR3 protein.

TRBV28	CASTAGGQPQHF
TRBV28	CANRELKLFF
TRBV29-1	CSVGATSPYNEQFF
TRBV5-1	CASSLGLARETQYF
TRBV7-8	CASSLGGGNYEQYF
TRBV7-2	CASSRGTGGYEQYF
TRBV29-1	CSVVVQGRTDTQYF
TRBV19	CASSSSSFNEQFF
TRBV29-1	CSLYRSSGTDTQYF
TRBV6-1	CASRDRGDTEAFF
TRBV7-2	CASSTKGNTEAFF
TRBV5-6	CASSRRLAGAGDTQYF
TRBV5-1	CASSWSGGGGEAFF
TRBV19	CASSIWNDGVSVNYGYTF
TRBV4-2	CASSQGTSGSETQYF
TRBV7-2	CASSLQGAGNTIYF
TRBV5-1	CASSLVAAGTEAFF
TRBV27	CASSLGGGTGKIGTQYF
TRBV27	CASSLKVATPSYEQYF
TRBV7-2	CASSLAIGETQYF
TRBV7-9	CASSIPEKDTQYF
TRBV19	CASGGGDINEKLFF
TRBV11-2	CASSFATEMGTDTQYF
TRBV19	CASSIALRDSATATIYF
TRBV28	CASSLSGGADYGYTF
TRBV27	CASSSPSGDTDTQYF
TRBV29-1	CSAKEGTGGYGYTF
TRBV19	CASSDLSGANVLTF
TRBV4-1	CASSQGRGVLGEQYF
TRBV27	CASSLWGSGGSGANVLTF
TRBV11-3	CASSLLAGGSADTQYF
TRBV27	CASRKTGSYNEQFF
TRBV11-3	CASSQGTGELFF
TRBV28	CASSLQGREYEQYF
TRBV15	CATSREPVSYEQYF
TRBV18	CASSMRQGPYEQYF
TRBV6-6	CASSYSGYTEAFF
TRBV5-1	CASSFGLILNTEAFF
TRBV18	CASSPGLAGGLKDTQYF
TRBV30	CAWSVRVAAGRINQPQHF
TRBV6-6	CASSYSDGRAYNEQFF
TRBV2	CASIRGTGELFF
TRBV5-4	CASSLGGQGIRTYNSPLHF
TRBV5-4	CASSSQGTGNTIYF
TRBV5-1	CASSLDTGIPYF
TRBV7-6	CASSLAAPGLAGMGEQYF
TRBV5-1	CASSLEAGANEVTQYF
TRBV7-2	CASRESATQYF
TRBV5-4	CASSLGAYEQYF
TRBV7-8	CASSLAGGAGQETQYF
TRBV6-1	CASFGLAKYEQYF
TRBV28	CASSLGGSSYEQYF
TRBV5-1	CASSVTGFGYEQYF